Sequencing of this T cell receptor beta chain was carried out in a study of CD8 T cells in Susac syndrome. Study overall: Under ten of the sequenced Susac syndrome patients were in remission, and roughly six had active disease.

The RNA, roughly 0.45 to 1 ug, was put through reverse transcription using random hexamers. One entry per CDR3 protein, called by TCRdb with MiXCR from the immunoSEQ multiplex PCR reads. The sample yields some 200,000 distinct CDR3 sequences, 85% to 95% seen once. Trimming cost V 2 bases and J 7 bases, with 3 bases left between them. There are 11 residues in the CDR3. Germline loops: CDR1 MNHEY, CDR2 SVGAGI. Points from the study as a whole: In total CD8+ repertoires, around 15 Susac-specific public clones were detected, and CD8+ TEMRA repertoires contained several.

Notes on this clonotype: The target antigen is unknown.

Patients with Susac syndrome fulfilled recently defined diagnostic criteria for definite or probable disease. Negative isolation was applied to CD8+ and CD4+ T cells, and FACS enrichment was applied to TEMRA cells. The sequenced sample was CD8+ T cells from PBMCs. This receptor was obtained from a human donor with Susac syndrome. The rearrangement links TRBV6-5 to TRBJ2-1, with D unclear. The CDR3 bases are TGTGCCAGCAGTTACAGTAATGAGCAGTTCTTC. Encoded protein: CASSYSNEQFF.